The 11 T cell receptor beta chains reported below all come from one sample, sequenced in a study of human T cells and chemical hapten exposure (dated by TCRdb to the early 2020s). This specimen's time point label, interpreted: pre-sensitization, week 0. This specimen's treatment or condition label, interpreted: therapeutic diphenylcyclopropenone sensitization with weekly scalp DPC. Receptors were amplified or captured by RACE. The instrument was a NextSeq 500. TCRdb handled the public reads itself, with Q25 trimming in fastp and clone calling in MiXCR, and kept productive beta chains. Under each unique CDR3 protein, matching rows form one entry showing the most common genes and DNA. Across this sample there are about 300,000 distinct CDR3 sequences, with 4.5% to 5.5% seen only once. The ten largest clones represent about 8.2% of the sample. Sequenced here: whole blood, sampled in connection with sensitization to the hapten diphenylcyclopropenone (DPC). The receptor set was obtained from a woman under 30 with alopecia areata. Some clones in this sample may be carry-over from other donors' samples.

The chain employs TRBV19 and TRBJ2-1, with 11 positions matching TRBD2. This CDR3 has 15 residues. The ends lost 4 bases at V and 7 bases at J; junction bases unmatched: 6. CDR1 and CDR2 from the germline V gene are LNHDA and SQIVND (reference sequence). CDR3 residues: CASSNPSGGLNEQFF. The CDR3 DNA reads TGTGCCAGTAGTAACCCTAGCGGGGGGCTGAATGAGCAGTTCTTC.

This clonotype was observed a handful of times. The rearrangement joins TRBV6-2 or TRBV6-3 to TRBJ1-5; D might be TRBD1 (6 bases). V was clipped by 4 bases and J by 1 base, with 17 bases between them. The CDR3 length is 17 residues. The V gene's germline CDR1 is MNHEY and CDR2 SVGEGT. The DNA of the CDR3 is TGTGCCAGCAGTTTAAGGGGGGGCCAGGGCAGCAATCAGCCCCAGCATTTT. This gives the protein CASSLRGGQGSNQPQHF.

This clonotype was seen ten or more times. The chain uses TRBV20-1 and TRBJ1-1; D is possibly TRBD1 (6 bases). V was shortened by 3 bases and J by 1 base, with 15 bases between the two germline ends. The CDR3 has 15 amino acids. Per germline, CDR1 DFQATT and CDR2 SNEGSKA (reference sequence). The CDR3 sequence: CSASIRGAKNTEAFF. DNA for the CDR3: TGCAGTGCTAGCATTCGGGGGGCGAAGAACACTGAAGCTTTCTTT.

This clonotype was seen many times. CDR3 sequence reads: CASTELGRDGGYTF. The DNA for the CDR3 is TGTGCCAGCACCGAGTTGGGGAGGGACGGAGGCTACACCTTC. The V gene is TRBV6-5, the J gene TRBJ1-2, with D tentatively TRBD1 (5 bases). Between the trimmed V and J ends, which lost 7 bases and 8 bases, there was a span of 20 bases. Germline V gene sequence: CDR1 MNHEY, CDR2 SVGAGI. The CDR3 runs 14 residues.

This clonotype was counted at least ten times. The rearrangement joins TRBV6-2 or TRBV6-3 to TRBJ1-1; 9 nucleotides match TRBD1. Looked up from germline, CDR1 is MNHEY and CDR2 is SVGEGT. The length of the CDR3 is 14 residues. V lost 4 bases, J lost 3 bases, and 3 bases stayed unmatched. The CDR3: CASSSGQGHTEAFF. CDR3 DNA: TGTGCCAGCAGTTCGGGACAGGGCCACACTGAAGCTTTCTTT.

V is TRBV28 and J is TRBJ2-7, with D possibly matching TRBD2 (5 bases). Trimming left V 5 bases short and J 3 bases short, with 20 bases between. The CDR3 is 16 residues long. Germline assignment: CDR1 MDHEN and CDR2 SYDVKM. CDR3 sequence: CASSPTPELGLYEQYF. CDR3 bases: TGTGCCAGCAGTCCAACACCCGAACTAGGTCTCTACGAGCAGTACTTC.

V usage is TRBV6-1 and J usage is TRBJ2-3, with D possibly being TRBD1 or TRBD2 (5 bases each). This CDR3 spans 16 amino acids. Germline CDR1 and CDR2: MNHNS and SASEGT. The ends were cut back, 7 bases at V and 1 base at J, with 18 bases in the middle. The CDR3 DNA follows: TGTGCCAGCAAACAAAGCGTTGGGGGAGGCACAGATACGCAGTATTTT. The encoded protein is CASKQSVGGGTDTQYF.

The chain couples TRBV12-3 or TRBV12-4 to TRBJ1-1; 7 bases agree with TRBD1. V gave up 3 bases and J gave up 4 bases; unmatched junction bases: 11. This CDR3 is built from 16 residues. CDR3 loop: CASSFQSGGQTTEAFF. For the CDR3, the DNA is TGTGCCAGCAGTTTTCAATCAGGGGGGCAGACCACTGAAGCTTTCTTT.

The CDR3 is CASSRGAIGADTQYF. CDR3 nucleotide sequence: TGTGCCAGCAGCCGGGGGGCCATCGGGGCAGATACGCAGTATTTT. J is TRBJ2-3 and V is TRBV6-2 or TRBV6-3, with a weak D call TRBD2 (7 bases). The CDR3 totals 15 residues. V was pared by 6 bases and J by 4 bases, with 17 bases between. Germline V gene sequence: CDR1 MNHEY, CDR2 SVGEGT.

The CDR3 nucleotides are TGTGCCAGCAGTATCCCTATAGCGGGGGGGAACACCGGGGAGCTGTTTTTT. Translation: CASSIPIAGGNTGELFF. This rearrangement joins TRBV2 to TRBJ2-2; 10 bases line up with TRBD2. Trimming at V came to 5 bases and at J to 1 base, leaving 7 bases not matched to a gene. The CDR3 loop spans 17 amino acids. CDR1 is SNHLY and CDR2 is FYNNEI in the germline V gene. The variable domain in full, completed from reference TRBV2 and TRBJ2-2, reads EPEVTQTPSHQVTQMGQEVILRCVPISNHLYFYWYRQILGQKVEFLVSFYNNEISEKSEIFDDQFSVERPDGSNFTLKIRSTKLEDSAMYFCASSIPIAGGNTGELFFGEGSRLTVL.

This clonotype appeared a few times. The chain recombines TRBV6-5 with TRBJ2-1; D uncertain. V shed 5 bases and J shed 3 bases, with 8 bases lying between them. CDR3 length: 13 amino acids. Germline-derived CDR1 and CDR2 are MNHEY and SVGAGI. The CDR3 is CASSPRIYNEQFF. CDR3 sequence (DNA): TGTGCCAGCAGTCCCCGAATCTACAATGAGCAGTTCTTC.